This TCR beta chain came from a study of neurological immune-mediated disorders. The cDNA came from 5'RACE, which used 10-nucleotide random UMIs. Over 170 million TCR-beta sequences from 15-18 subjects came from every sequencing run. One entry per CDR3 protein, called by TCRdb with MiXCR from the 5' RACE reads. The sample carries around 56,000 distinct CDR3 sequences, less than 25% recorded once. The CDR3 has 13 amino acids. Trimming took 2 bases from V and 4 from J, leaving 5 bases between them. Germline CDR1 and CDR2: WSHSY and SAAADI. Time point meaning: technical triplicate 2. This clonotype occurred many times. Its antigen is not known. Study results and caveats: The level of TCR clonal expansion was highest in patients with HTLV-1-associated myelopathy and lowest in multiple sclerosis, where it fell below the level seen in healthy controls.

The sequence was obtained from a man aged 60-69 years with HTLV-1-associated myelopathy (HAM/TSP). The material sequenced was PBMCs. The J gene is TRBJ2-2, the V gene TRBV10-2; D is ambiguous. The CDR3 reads CASSETGTGELFF. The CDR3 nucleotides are TGCGCCAGCAGTGAGACTGGCACCGGGGAGCTGTTTTTT.